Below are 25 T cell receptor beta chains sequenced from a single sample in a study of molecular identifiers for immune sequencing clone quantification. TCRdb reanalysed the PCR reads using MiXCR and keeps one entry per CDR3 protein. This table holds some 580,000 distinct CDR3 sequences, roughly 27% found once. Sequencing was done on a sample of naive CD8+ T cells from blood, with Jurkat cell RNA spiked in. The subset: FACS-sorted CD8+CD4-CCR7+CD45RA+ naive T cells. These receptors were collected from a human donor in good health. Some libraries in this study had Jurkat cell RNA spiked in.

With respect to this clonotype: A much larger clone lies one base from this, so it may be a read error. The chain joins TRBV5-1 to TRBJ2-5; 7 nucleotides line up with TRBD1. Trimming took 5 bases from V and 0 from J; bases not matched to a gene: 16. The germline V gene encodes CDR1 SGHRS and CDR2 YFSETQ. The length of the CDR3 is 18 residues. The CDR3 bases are TGCGCCAGCAGTCAAGACAGGGAGATATCCCTGTACCAAGAGACCCAGTACTTC. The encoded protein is CASSQDREISLYQETQYF.

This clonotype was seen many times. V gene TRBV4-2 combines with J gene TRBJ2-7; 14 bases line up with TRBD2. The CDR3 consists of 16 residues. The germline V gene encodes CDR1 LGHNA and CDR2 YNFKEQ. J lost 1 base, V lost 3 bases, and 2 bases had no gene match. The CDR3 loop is CASSQGTSGGSYEQYF. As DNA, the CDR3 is TGTGCCAGCAGCCAGGGGACTAGCGGGGGTTCCTACGAGCAGTACTTC.

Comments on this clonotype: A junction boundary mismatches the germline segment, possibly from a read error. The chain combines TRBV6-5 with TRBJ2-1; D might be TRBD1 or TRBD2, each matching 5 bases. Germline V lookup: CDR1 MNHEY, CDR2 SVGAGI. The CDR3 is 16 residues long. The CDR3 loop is CASSFKWGSSHNEQFF. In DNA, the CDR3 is TGTGCCAGCAGCTTCAAGTGGGGGAGCTCCCACAATGAGCAGTTCTTC.

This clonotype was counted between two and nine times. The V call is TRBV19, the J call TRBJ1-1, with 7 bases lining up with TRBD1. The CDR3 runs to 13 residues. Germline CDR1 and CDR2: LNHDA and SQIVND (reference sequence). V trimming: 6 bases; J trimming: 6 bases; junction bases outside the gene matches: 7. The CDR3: CASSRQGAAEAFF. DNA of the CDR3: TGTGCCAGTAGCCGACAGGGTGCGGCTGAAGCTTTCTTT.

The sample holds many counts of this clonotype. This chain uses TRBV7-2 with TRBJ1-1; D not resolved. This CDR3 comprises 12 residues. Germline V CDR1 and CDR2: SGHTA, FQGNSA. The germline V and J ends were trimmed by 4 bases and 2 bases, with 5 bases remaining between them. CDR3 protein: CASSWSNTEAFF. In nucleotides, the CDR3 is TGTGCCAGCAGCTGGTCAAACACTGAAGCTTTCTTT. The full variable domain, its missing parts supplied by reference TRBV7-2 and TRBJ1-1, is GAGVSQSPSNKVTEKGKDVELRCDPISGHTALYWYRQSLGQGLEFLIYFQGNSAPDKSGLPSDRFSAERTGGSVSTLTIQRTQQEDSAVYLCASSWSNTEAFFGQGTRLTVV.

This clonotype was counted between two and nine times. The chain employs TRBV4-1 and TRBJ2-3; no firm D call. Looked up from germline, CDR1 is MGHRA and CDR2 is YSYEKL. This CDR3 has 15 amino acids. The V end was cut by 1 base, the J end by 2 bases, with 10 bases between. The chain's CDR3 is CASSQGSRNTDTQYF. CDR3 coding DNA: TGCGCCAGCAGCCAAGGGAGCAGGAACACAGATACGCAGTATTTT.

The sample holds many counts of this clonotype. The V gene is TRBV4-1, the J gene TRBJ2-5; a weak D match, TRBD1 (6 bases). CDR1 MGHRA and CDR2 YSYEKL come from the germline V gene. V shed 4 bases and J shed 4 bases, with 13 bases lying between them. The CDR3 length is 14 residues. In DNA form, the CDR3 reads TGCGCCAGCAGCCCAGGGCCAGGGGCAGAGACCCAGTACTTC. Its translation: CASSPGPGAETQYF.

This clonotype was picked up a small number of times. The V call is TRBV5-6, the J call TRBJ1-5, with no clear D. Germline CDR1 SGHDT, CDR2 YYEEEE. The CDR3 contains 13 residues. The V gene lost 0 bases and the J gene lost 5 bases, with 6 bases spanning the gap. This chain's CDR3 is CASSLGRHQPQHF. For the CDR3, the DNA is TGTGCCAGCAGCTTGGGCAGACATCAGCCCCAGCATTTT.

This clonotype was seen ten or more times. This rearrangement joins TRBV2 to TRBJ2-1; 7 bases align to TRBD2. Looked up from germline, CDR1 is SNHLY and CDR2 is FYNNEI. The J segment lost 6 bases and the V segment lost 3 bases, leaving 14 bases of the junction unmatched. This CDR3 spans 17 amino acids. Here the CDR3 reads CASSEVGTSDSANEQFF. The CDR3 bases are TGTGCCAGCAGTGAGGTTGGTACTAGCGATTCTGCCAATGAGCAGTTCTTC.

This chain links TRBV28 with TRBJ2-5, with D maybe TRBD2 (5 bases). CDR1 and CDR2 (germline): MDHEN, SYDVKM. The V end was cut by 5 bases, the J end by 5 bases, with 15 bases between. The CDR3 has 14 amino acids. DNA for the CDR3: TGTGCCAGCAGTGTCCTCCTGAGAGGGGAGACCCAGTACTTC. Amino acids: CASSVLLRGETQYF.

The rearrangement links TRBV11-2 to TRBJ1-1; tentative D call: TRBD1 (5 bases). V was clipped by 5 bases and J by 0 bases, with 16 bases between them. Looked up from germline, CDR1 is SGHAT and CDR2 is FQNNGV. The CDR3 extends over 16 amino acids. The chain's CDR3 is CASSIVPGRMNTEAFF. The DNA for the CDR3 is TGTGCCAGCAGCATAGTTCCGGGACGGATGAACACTGAAGCTTTCTTT.

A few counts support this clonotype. This chain's CDR3 is CASSLARAETGELFF. In DNA, the CDR3 is TGTGCCAGCAGCTTAGCCAGAGCCGAAACCGGGGAGCTGTTTTTT. This chain links TRBV7-9 with TRBJ2-2, with D unresolved. The ends were cut back, 0 bases at V and 5 bases at J, with 10 bases in the middle. The CDR3 runs to 15 residues. CDR1 is SEHNR and CDR2 is FQNEAQ in the germline V gene (reference sequence).

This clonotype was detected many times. The CDR3 protein is CASSYSRDSYEQYF. The DNA for the CDR3 is TGTGCCAGCAGTTACTCCAGGGACTCCTACGAGCAGTACTTC. V usage is TRBV6-5 and J usage is TRBJ2-7; D is possibly TRBD1 (5 bases). V lost 0 bases and J lost 0, with 6 bases in between. In germline, CDR1 is MNHEY, CDR2 SVGAGI. The CDR3 consists of 14 residues.

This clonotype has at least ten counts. CDR3 sequence reads: CASMGTSGDTGELFF. As DNA, the CDR3 is TGTGCCAGCATGGGAACTAGCGGGGACACCGGGGAGCTGTTTTTT. The chain joins TRBV12-3 or TRBV12-4 to TRBJ2-2; 10 bases fit TRBD2. The length of the CDR3 is 15 residues. Trimming removed 7 bases from V and 3 bases from J; junction bases left unmatched: 5.

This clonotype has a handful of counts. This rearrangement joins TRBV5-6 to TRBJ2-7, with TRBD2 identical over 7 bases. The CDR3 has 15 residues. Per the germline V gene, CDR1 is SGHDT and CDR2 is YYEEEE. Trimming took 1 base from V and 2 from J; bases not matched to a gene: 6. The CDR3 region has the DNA TGTGCCAGCAGCTTGCGGGGAGGGTTGACCTACGAGCAGTACTTC. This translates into CASSLRGGLTYEQYF.

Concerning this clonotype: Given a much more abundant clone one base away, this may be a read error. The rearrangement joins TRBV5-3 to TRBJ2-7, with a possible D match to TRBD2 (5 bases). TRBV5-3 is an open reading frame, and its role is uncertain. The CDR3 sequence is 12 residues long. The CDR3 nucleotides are TGTGCCAGCAGCTGTGGCGGGTCCGAGCAGTACTTC. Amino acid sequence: CASSCGGSEQYF.

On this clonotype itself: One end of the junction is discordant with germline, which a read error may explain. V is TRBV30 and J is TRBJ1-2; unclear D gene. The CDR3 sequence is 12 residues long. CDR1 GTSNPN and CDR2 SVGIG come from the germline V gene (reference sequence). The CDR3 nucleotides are TGTGCCCGGAGTGTCAGCAGTAGTGGCTACACCTTC. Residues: CARSVSSSGYTF.

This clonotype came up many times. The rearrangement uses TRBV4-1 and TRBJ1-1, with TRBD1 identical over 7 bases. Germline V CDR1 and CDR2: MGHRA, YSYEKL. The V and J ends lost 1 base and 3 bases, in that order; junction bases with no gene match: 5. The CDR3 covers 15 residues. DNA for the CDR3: TGCGCCAGCAGCCAAGTCCCGGGACAGTACACTGAAGCTTTCTTT. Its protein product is CASSQVPGQYTEAFF.

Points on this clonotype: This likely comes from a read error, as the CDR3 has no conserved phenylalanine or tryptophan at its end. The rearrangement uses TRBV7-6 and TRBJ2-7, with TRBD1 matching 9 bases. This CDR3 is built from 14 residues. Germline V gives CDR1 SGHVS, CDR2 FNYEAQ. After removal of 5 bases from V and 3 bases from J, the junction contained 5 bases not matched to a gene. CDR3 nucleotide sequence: TGTGCCAGCAGCCCAGGACAGGGGATCTACGAGCAGTACTCC. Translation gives CASSPGQGIYEQYS.

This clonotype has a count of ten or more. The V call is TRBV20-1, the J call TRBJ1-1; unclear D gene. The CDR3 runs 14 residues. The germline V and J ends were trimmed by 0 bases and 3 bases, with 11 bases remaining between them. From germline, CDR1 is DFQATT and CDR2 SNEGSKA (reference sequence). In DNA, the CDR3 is TGCAGTGCTAGAGATTACCCCGGGTACACTGAAGCTTTCTTT. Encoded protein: CSARDYPGYTEAFF.

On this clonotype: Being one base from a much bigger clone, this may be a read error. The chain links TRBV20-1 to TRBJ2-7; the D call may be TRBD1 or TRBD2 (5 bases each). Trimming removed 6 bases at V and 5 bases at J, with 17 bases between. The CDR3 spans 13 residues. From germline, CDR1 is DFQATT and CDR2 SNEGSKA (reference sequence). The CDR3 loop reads CSARGKGRDEQYF. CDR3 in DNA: TGCAGTGCCCGAGGGAAGGGACGGGACGAGCAGTACTTC.

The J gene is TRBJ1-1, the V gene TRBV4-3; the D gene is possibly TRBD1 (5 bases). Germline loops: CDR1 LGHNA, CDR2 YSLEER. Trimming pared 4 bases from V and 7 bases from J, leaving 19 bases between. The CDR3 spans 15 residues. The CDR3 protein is CASSRDLSGGSEAFF. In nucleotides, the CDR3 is TGCGCCAGCAGCCGAGATTTATCCGGGGGGAGTGAAGCTTTCTTT.

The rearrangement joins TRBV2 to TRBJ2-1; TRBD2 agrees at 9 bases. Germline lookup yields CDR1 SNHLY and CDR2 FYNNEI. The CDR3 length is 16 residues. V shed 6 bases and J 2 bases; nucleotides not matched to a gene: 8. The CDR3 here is CASRDGLAITYNEQFF. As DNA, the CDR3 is TGTGCCAGCAGGGATGGACTAGCGATCACCTACAATGAGCAGTTCTTC.

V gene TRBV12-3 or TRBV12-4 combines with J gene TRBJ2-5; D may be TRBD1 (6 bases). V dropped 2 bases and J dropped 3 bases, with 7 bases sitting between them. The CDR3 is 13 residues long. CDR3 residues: CASSLRQEETQYF. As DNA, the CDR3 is TGTGCCAGCAGTTTACGACAGGAAGAGACCCAGTACTTC.

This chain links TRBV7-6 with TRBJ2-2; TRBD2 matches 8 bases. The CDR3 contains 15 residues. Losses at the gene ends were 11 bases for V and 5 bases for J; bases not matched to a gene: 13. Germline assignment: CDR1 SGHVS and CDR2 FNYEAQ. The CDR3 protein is CADSLVGGETGELFF. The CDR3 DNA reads TGTGCCGACAGCTTAGTCGGGGGGGAGACCGGGGAGCTGTTTTTT.